This T cell receptor (beta chain) was recovered during a study of blood T cell repertoires in COVID-19. Study overall: PBMCs, B-cell-depleted T cells, or T cells were the source of the cDNA or gDNA that made up the material.

Authors' methods: Using reference gene primer amplification, nucleated cell counts were estimated. Some clones are missing from TCRdb's copy, which holds only in-frame ones; the method was immunoSEQ multiplex PCR. The V and J calls and clone size are taken from that table; D and trimming were inferred from the DNA. The sample holds roughly 250,000 clones, over 75% seen once. CDR3 length equals 17 residues. Germline loops: CDR1 SGHRS, CDR2 YFSETQ. With 5 bases removed from V and 6 bases from J, the gap between germline ends came to 21 bases. The sample consisted of PBMCs or T cells enriched from blood (not recorded which). The TCR comes from a woman in her late teens or twenties who had recovered from COVID-19. This chain connects TRBV5-1 to TRBJ1-6, with D perhaps matching TRBD1 (6 bases). The CDR3, as DNA: TGCGCCAGCAGTCTGGTACCCTCGCTGGGGGCTAATTCACCCCTCCACTTT. Translated: CASSLVPSLGANSPLHF.